The rows below give T cell receptor beta chains drawn from one sample of a study of blood T cell repertoires in COVID-19. Produced via immunoSEQ multiplex PCR; TCRdb's table is partial and in-frame only. This sample has some 300,000 clones, with more than 70% found just once. The sequenced sample consisted of PBMCs or T cells enriched from blood (not recorded which). The source of these receptors is an older woman in a cohort exposed to, infected with or recovered from COVID-19 (not recorded which). CDR3s include the opening cysteine and the closing phenylalanine or tryptophan. Each record gives: clone size, CDR3 length, J gene, V gene, D gene, CDR3 protein, CDR3 DNA. The D gene is left open where the match is weak. For some rows the clone size is stated as once, few or many, or as a class when expanded; others skip it.

.,14,TRBJ2-7,TRBV18,.,CASSRDTRGYEQYF,TGTGCCAGCTCACGGGACACTAGGGGGTACGAGCAGTACTTC
.,13,TRBJ2-2,TRBV2,.,CASSLIPTGELFF,TGTGCCAGCAGTCTAATTCCTACCGGGGAGCTGTTTTTT
.,16,TRBJ2-5,TRBV14,TRBD2,CASSPLSGSLQETQYF,TGTGCCAGCAGCCCTCTTAGCGGGAGCCTCCAAGAGACCCAGTACTTC
.,14,TRBJ2-5,TRBV5-1,.,CASSGGLLQETQYF,TGCGCCAGCAGCGGGGGACTCCTTCAAGAGACCCAGTACTTC
.,15,TRBJ1-6,TRBV9,TRBD1,CASSLTTGADSPLHF,TGTGCCAGCAGCCTCACGACAGGGGCGGATTCACCCCTCCACTTT
.,17,TRBJ2-1,TRBV4-1,TRBD2,CASSQDNAGGPRNEQFF,TGCGCCAGCAGCCAAGATAACGCGGGAGGGCCTCGAAATGAGCAGTTCTTC
.,15,TRBJ2-7,TRBV6-1,.,CASSEAPGSKYEQYF,TGTGCCAGCAGTGAAGCGCCTGGGAGTAAGTACGAGCAGTACTTC
.,16,TRBJ2-1,TRBV6-5,.,CASSYSYSVAHNEQFF,TGTGCCAGCAGTTACTCGTATTCGGTAGCCCACAATGAGCAGTTCTTC
.,15,TRBJ2-7,TRBV21-1,.,CASSKRGGRAYEQYF,TGTGCCAGCAGCAAAAGGGGCGGGAGGGCCTACGAGCAGTACTTC
once,16,TRBJ1-5,TRBV19,TRBD1,CASSIRGQVGNQPQHF,TGTGCCAGTAGTATCAGGGGGCAGGTGGGCAATCAGCCCCAGCATTTT
.,15,TRBJ2-3,TRBV15,.,CATSRGSGSTDTQYF,TGTGCCACCAGCAGGGGTAGCGGTAGCACAGATACGCAGTATTTT
few,14,TRBJ2-7,TRBV7-9,.,CASSSEQGRYEQYF,TGTGCCAGCAGCTCGGAACAGGGGAGGTACGAGCAGTACTTC
.,14,TRBJ1-4,TRBV5-1,TRBD1,CASSQGQGNEKLFF,TGCGCCAGCAGCCAGGGACAGGGGAACGAAAAACTGTTTTTT
.,14,TRBJ2-2,TRBV27,.,CASNVRQATGELFF,TGTGCCAGCAACGTAAGACAGGCCACCGGGGAGCTGTTTTTT
.,15,TRBJ2-6,TRBV18,.,CASSELSSGANVLTF,TGTGCCAGCTCAGAGCTAAGCTCTGGGGCCAACGTCCTGACTTTC
.,17,TRBJ2-2,TRBV27,TRBD2,CASSHYASGANTGELFF,TGTGCCAGCAGCCACTACGCTAGCGGAGCGAACACCGGGGAGCTGTTTTTT
.,13,TRBJ1-5,TRBV19,.,CASSIPGGQPQHF,TGTGCCAGTAGTATACCGGGCGGGCAGCCCCAGCATTTT
.,17,TRBJ1-2,TRBV3-1/TRBV3-2,.,CASSQVQIQKANYGYTF,TGTGCCAGCAGCCAAGTGCAGATTCAGAAAGCTAACTATGGCTACACCTTC
.,15,TRBJ2-7,TRBV9,.,CASSPFVSPVYEQYF,TGTGCCAGCAGCCCCTTTGTTAGCCCAGTGTACGAGCAGTACTTC
.,16,TRBJ1-5,TRBV19,.,CASSTGQFYSNQPQHF,TGTGCCAGTAGTACAGGACAGTTCTATAGCAATCAGCCCCAGCATTTT
.,13,TRBJ2-1,TRBV30,TRBD2,CAWKLAASNEQFF,TGTGCCTGGAAACTAGCGGCCTCCAATGAGCAGTTCTTC
once,15,TRBJ2-5,TRBV7-8,TRBD2,CASSLGGTSGETQYF,TGTGCCAGCAGCTTAGGGGGGACTAGCGGAGAGACCCAGTACTTC
once,18,TRBJ2-3,TRBV19,TRBD2,CASSTWMQSLAGADTQYF,TGTGCCAGTAGTACCTGGATGCAATCACTAGCGGGAGCAGATACGCAGTATTTT
once,15,TRBJ1-5,TRBV6-1,.,CASIDRGAGHQPQHF,TGTGCCAGCATCGACCGGGGAGCGGGCCATCAGCCCCAGCATTTT
.,15,TRBJ2-2,TRBV5-1,TRBD1,CASSLPRGQGGELFF,TGCGCCAGCAGCTTGCCCAGGGGGCAGGGCGGGGAGCTGTTTTTT
.,17,TRBJ1-5,TRBV7-8,.,CASSLDGLGRAGQPQHF,TGTGCCAGCAGCTTAGATGGTTTGGGCAGGGCCGGTCAGCCCCAGCATTTT
.,18,TRBJ1-5,TRBV2,.,CASSAGHAREKGNQPQHF,TGTGCCAGCAGTGCAGGTCACGCAAGGGAGAAGGGCAATCAGCCCCAGCATTTT
few,14,TRBJ2-7,TRBV7-2,TRBD1,CASSFDRGSYEQYF,TGTGCCAGCAGCTTTGACAGGGGGAGCTACGAGCAGTACTTC
.,16,TRBJ2-1,TRBV3-1/TRBV3-2,.,CASSQPGQSLYNEQFF,TGTGCCAGCAGCCAGCCTGGACAGTCACTCTACAATGAGCAGTTCTTC
.,17,TRBJ2-3,TRBV4-3,TRBD2,CASSQDGVAGGPDTQYF,TGCGCCAGCAGCCAAGACGGGGTAGCGGGAGGCCCAGATACGCAGTATTTT
few,19,TRBJ2-5,TRBV7-9,TRBD2,CASSPALGGSGRGQETQYF,TGTGCCAGCAGCCCCGCCTTGGGAGGTAGCGGGAGAGGTCAAGAGACCCAGTACTTC
.,17,TRBJ2-7,TRBV27,TRBD2,CASSLGLAGPSSYEQYF,TGTGCCAGCAGTTTAGGGCTAGCGGGTCCAAGCTCCTACGAGCAGTACTTC
.,13,TRBJ2-2,TRBV6-5,.,CASSSGNTGELFF,TGTGCCAGCAGTTCAGGGAACACCGGGGAGCTGTTTTTT
few,15,TRBJ2-1,TRBV6-5,.,CASSSLASSYNEQFF,TGTGCCAGCAGTAGCCTAGCTAGCTCCTACAATGAGCAGTTCTTC
.,15,TRBJ2-3,TRBV5-1,TRBD2,CASSLRLAATDTQYF,TGCGCCAGCAGCTTGAGGCTAGCGGCCACAGATACGCAGTATTTT
.,15,TRBJ2-2,TRBV7-8,.,CASSGAGTNTGELFF,TGTGCCAGCTCCGGGGCTGGGACTAACACCGGGGAGCTGTTTTTT
few,13,TRBJ1-3,TRBV3-1/TRBV3-2,.,CASTGYLGNTIYF,TGTGCCAGCACCGGGTACCTAGGAAACACCATATATTTT
.,19,TRBJ2-3,TRBV7-9,TRBD2,CASSLAVLAGGPFTDTQYF,TGTGCCAGCAGCTTAGCGGTTCTAGCGGGAGGGCCGTTCACAGATACGCAGTATTTT
.,14,TRBJ1-1,TRBV7-8,TRBD1,CASSPWTGGTEAFF,TGTGCCAGCAGCCCGTGGACAGGAGGCACTGAAGCTTTCTTT
.,18,TRBJ1-1,TRBV27,.,CASSLPPTGIKHRSEAFF,TGTGCCAGCAGTTTACCCCCGACAGGTATTAAACATCGATCTGAAGCTTTCTTT
.,14,TRBJ2-3,TRBV5-6,TRBD2,CASSLGRASDTQYF,TGTGCCAGCAGCCTCGGGAGGGCATCAGATACGCAGTATTTT